This T cell receptor beta chain is from a study of human T cells and chemical hapten exposure. Overall study context: Throughout a study of about 6 months, patients underwent weekly scalp administration of diphenylcyclopropenone doses. Study-level points and caveats: TCRs above 1 in 1000 frequency stayed constant with DPC sensitization.

As regards this clonotype: The target antigen is unknown.

TCRdb processed the RACE reads anew with MiXCR; each CDR3 protein has one entry. This table has roughly 180,000 distinct CDR3 sequences, 20% to 25% appearing once. The time point denotes: patch test 1, 2 weeks after DPC sensitization. The treatment denotes: therapeutic diphenylcyclopropenone sensitization with weekly scalp DPC. Extraction yielded total RNA from whole blood (unfractionated). CDR3 length equals 16 residues. The ends lost 3 bases at V and 4 bases at J; junction bases unmatched: 10. Germline lookup yields CDR1 ENHRY and CDR2 SYGVKD. This TCR was recovered from a woman aged 50 to 60 with alopecia areata. Some clones in this sample may be carry-over from other donors' samples. Sequences were derived from whole blood, sampled in connection with sensitization to the hapten diphenylcyclopropenone (DPC). The chain uses TRBV10-3 and TRBJ2-3; TRBD2 matches 7 bases. CDR3 region: CAISEFGGRGADTQYF. CDR3 in DNA: TGTGCCATCAGTGAATTTGGCGGGAGAGGGGCAGATACGCAGTATTTT.